One T cell receptor beta chain is described in this entry. This clone came up once. The specificity of this receptor is unknown. There are no base qualities to consult, and no much larger clone falls within one base. The record originates from a study of T cell clones after liver transplantation (dated by TCRdb to about 2019). A note on the overall study: Samples were obtained from ITN030ST, a randomized trial in which withdrawal of immunosuppression was attempted within 2 years of liver transplantation. Donor-reactive T cell clones were identified using TCRbeta sequencing after a pre-transplant mixed lymphocyte reaction and were then followed in post-transplant blood. As an antigen-independent comparator for the donor-reactive sequences, third party-reactive TCRbeta sequences from pre-transplant MLRs were identified as well. Three of the eight recipients were HCV-positive; the others were transplanted for non-autoimmune, non-viral indications. Until randomization at 12-24 months post-transplant, subjects were given standard immunosuppression, with no induction therapy. Tolerance meant complete immunosuppression withdrawal for at least one year without liver enzymes rising beyond twice the upper limit of normal. Blood samples were collected pre-transplant, pre-randomization before withdrawal, and post-randomization after either full withdrawal or failed withdrawal. The studied cohort comprised 8 liver transplant recipients, 3 classified as tolerant and 5 as non-tolerant. The study at large found these results: Because allograft tissue specimens were not available, migration of donor-reactive T cells into the graft, rather than deletion, may have occurred. A significant post-transplant decrease in circulating donor-reactive CD4 TCRbeta sequences was observed in most of the 8 subjects, irrespective of tolerance or HCV status. When repertoire turnover was taken into account, detection of donor-reactive sequences was significantly reduced in 7 of 8 subjects for CD4 and in 8 of 8 subjects for CD8. A greater decline was seen for donor-reactive sequences than for third party-reactive sequences, suggesting partial antigen-specific deletion unrelated to withdrawal success. Because of small, heterogeneous patient numbers and non-standardized post-transplant time points, the conclusions were only preliminary. In a couple of subjects, low numbers of available donor cells limited the measurable donor-reactive repertoire.

Frozen genomic DNA underwent high-throughput TCRbeta CDR3 sequencing by immunoSEQ, including PCR amplification, mapping, bias correction and internal controls. Concerning the study's data processing: Only productive rearrangements were retained, with each unique TCRbeta sequence defined by its CDR3 nucleotide sequence together with its V and J gene. A sequence counted as donor-reactive only if the sequence showed at least 5-fold expansion in CFSE-low cells compared with unstimulated pre-transplant cells and had a frequency of at least 0.01%. Minimum frequency thresholds were set for each subject on the basis of the unstimulated sample with the lowest template count, so that a detection power of at least 90% was ensured. Jensen-Shannon divergence between the top 1000 TCRbeta sequences after and before transplant was used to measure repertoire turnover. Changes in detection of donor-reactive sequences were assessed with two-sided Fisher's exact tests. TCRdb holds this immuneACCESS table with in-frame rearrangements only. Some clones are missing; in checked studies, unresolved V genes explain under half, and the rest has no known cause. V, J and clone size are those of that table, while D and trimming were read from the DNA. This sample lists approximately 68,000 clones; 80% were detected once. Less than 0.65% of the sample belongs to the ten largest clones.

CDR1 SGHKS and CDR2 YYEKEE are derived from the germline V gene (reference sequence). There are 16 amino acids in the CDR3, from cysteine to phenylalanine inclusive. The retained sequence is limited to the CDR3, 48 bases, with the frame set at the first base. The V end gives up 1 base and the J end 5 bases, leaving 8 bases in the junction not matched to a gene. The sample's time point label, decoded: pre-transplant. Unstimulated PBMCs, after thawing, were stained for CD3, CD4 and CD8 and then FACS-sorted into CD3+CD4+ and CD3+CD8+ populations. All 8 studied subjects were randomized to immunosuppression withdrawal. The Qiagen DNeasy Blood and Tissue Kit was used for genomic DNA isolation.

The rearranged chain carries TRBV5-5 and TRBJ2-2, and TRBD2 aligns with 7 junction nucleotides. Sequencing was performed on CD4+ T cells from blood, taken before liver transplant. The source is a human donor who received a liver transplant. CDR3 protein: CASSLLGGLVTGELFF. The sequence in DNA is TGTGCCAGCAGCTTGTTGGGAGGGTTAGTTACCGGGGAGCTGTTTTTT.